These 27 T cell receptor beta chains were all obtained from the same sample, sequenced in a study of healthy donors' naive CD4 and CD8 T cells. A linear amplification protocol produced the TCR libraries from approximately 460 ng of total RNA. TCRdb passed the reads through MiXCR, listing each CDR3 protein once. Of about 180,000 distinct CDR3 sequences listed, 65% to 75% are singletons. The sample was naive CD4+ and CD8+ T cells sorted from blood, pooled from several donors. The receptors shown here come from a pool of human donors in good health; the sample pools cells from several healthy donors.

The V call is TRBV27, the J call TRBJ1-1; D not resolved. The CDR3 runs 14 residues. The germline V gene encodes CDR1 MNHEY and CDR2 SMNVEV (reference sequence). The V end lost 3 bases, the J end lost 4 bases, and 12 bases lay between the germline ends. The CDR3 nucleotides are TGTGCCAGCAGTTTGGGAGGAGGGAGCACTGAAGCTTTCTTT. Translation gives CASSLGGGSTEAFF.

The chain employs TRBV20-1 and TRBJ2-7, with D unclear. The V and J ends lost 1 base and 0 bases respectively, with 7 bases between them. CDR3 length: 13 residues. The germline V gene encodes CDR1 DFQATT and CDR2 SNEGSKA (reference sequence). The CDR3 region has the DNA TGCAGTGCTAGAGTTCACGACTCCTACGAGCAGTACTTC. Its translation: CSARVHDSYEQYF.

CDR3 sequence (DNA): TGTGCCAGCAGCGTTAGCGGGAGAGAGCAGTTCTTC. This codes for CASSVSGREQFF. The chain links TRBV5-6 to TRBJ2-1; 9 positions agree with TRBD2. CDR3 length: 12 residues. The V gene's germline CDR1 is SGHDT and CDR2 YYEEEE. Unmatched junction bases numbered 3, after V lost 4 bases and J lost 10 bases.

Only a few counts were recorded for this clonotype. The chain carries TRBV5-1 and TRBJ1-1; 7 bases align to TRBD1. The V gene's germline CDR1 is SGHRS and CDR2 YFSETQ. J lost 0 bases, V lost 1 base, and 6 bases had no gene match. The CDR3 contains 16 residues. CDR3 loop: CASSLMTGSMNTEAFF. For the CDR3, the DNA is TGCGCCAGCAGCTTGATGACAGGGAGCATGAACACTGAAGCTTTCTTT.

V usage is TRBV15 and J usage is TRBJ1-5; no reliable D call. Trimming removed 5 bases at V and 3 bases at J, with 11 bases between. From germline, CDR1 is LNHNV and CDR2 YYDKDF (reference sequence). CDR3 size: 14 residues. In DNA form, the CDR3 reads TGTGCCACCAGCTACGGATACGACAATCAGCCCCAGCATTTT. Translating it yields CATSYGYDNQPQHF.

A word on this clonotype: Lacking the conserved final phenylalanine or tryptophan, this CDR3 likely reflects a read error. The chain recombines TRBV6-5 with TRBJ2-5; no clear D. The germline V and J ends were trimmed by 0 bases and 5 bases, with 4 bases remaining between them. The CDR3 extends over 12 amino acids. Germline CDR1 is MNHEY and CDR2 is SVGAGI. The CDR3 region is CASSYSRETQYL. The CDR3 DNA reads TGTGCCAGCAGTTACTCCCGGGAGACCCAGTACCTC.

This clonotype was observed a handful of times. This chain joins TRBV29-1 and TRBJ2-7; 7 bases line up with TRBD1. Germline assignment: CDR1 SQVTM and CDR2 ANQGSEA. J was trimmed by 9 bases and V by 4 bases; bases with no gene match: 15. The CDR3 sequence is 14 residues long. CDR3 in DNA: TGCAGCGTTGCTACAGGGGAAAGGGAGAAGGCGCAGTACTTC. Amino acids: CSVATGEREKAQYF.

This sequence joins TRBV6-5 and TRBJ2-3; D not resolved. CDR1 and CDR2 (germline): MNHEY, SVGAGI. The CDR3 has 14 amino acids. Trimming left V 2 bases short and J 5 bases short, with 11 bases between. In DNA form, the CDR3 reads TGTGCCAGCAGTTACCGCGGTGTGCGAGATACGCAGTATTTT. Amino acid sequence: CASSYRGVRDTQYF.

The J gene is TRBJ1-2, the V gene TRBV14, with 8 bases matching TRBD1. With 8 bases clipped from V and 4 bases from J, the junction kept 9 bases outside the gene matches. Looked up from germline, CDR1 is SGHDN and CDR2 is FVKESK. The CDR3 extends over 14 amino acids. The CDR3 region is CASERTGNIYGYTF. In DNA, the CDR3 is TGTGCCAGCGAACGGACAGGGAACATCTATGGCTACACCTTC.

The V gene is TRBV5-4, the J gene TRBJ2-3; 10 bases align to TRBD2. There are 15 residues in the CDR3. After removal of 1 base from V and 9 bases from J, the junction contained 8 bases not matched to a gene. The germline CDR1 and CDR2 sequences are SGHNT and YYREEE (reference sequence). The CDR3 protein is CASSLSLAGTSTQYF. DNA of the CDR3: TGTGCCAGCAGCTTGTCACTAGCGGGGACGTCCACGCAGTATTTT.

This chain links TRBV29-1 with TRBJ1-1, with 7 bases identical to TRBD1. The CDR3 totals 11 residues. With V trimmed by 6 bases and J by 11 bases, 9 bases remained unmatched. Germline CDR1 is SQVTM and CDR2 is ANQGSEA. The CDR3 loop is CSVSQGRKAFF. The DNA of the CDR3 is TGCAGCGTATCACAGGGGAGGAAGGCTTTCTTT.

This clonotype was seen just once. The rearrangement uses TRBV5-6 and TRBJ1-1; D perhaps matches TRBD1 (6 bases). Trimming pared 4 bases from V and 4 bases from J, leaving 11 bases between. This CDR3 contains 13 residues. Germline V gene sequence: CDR1 SGHDT, CDR2 YYEEEE. The CDR3 reads CASSQVDSTEAFF. The CDR3 nucleotides are TGTGCCAGCAGCCAGGTGGACAGCACTGAAGCTTTCTTT.

The CDR3 DNA reads TGTGCCACCAGCAGAGATCATGGGATAAACCTCAATCAGCCCCAGCATTTT. Its translation is CATSRDHGINLNQPQHF. The J gene is TRBJ1-5, the V gene TRBV15; D gene ambiguous. CDR1 LNHNV and CDR2 YYDKDF come from the germline V gene (reference sequence). The CDR3 totals 17 residues. V lost 0 bases, J lost 3 bases, and 15 bases lay in between.

Only a few counts were recorded for this clonotype. The gene calls are TRBV29-1 and TRBJ1-1; D is possibly TRBD1 (6 bases). CDR3 size: 15 residues. V was pared by 0 bases and J by 4 bases, with 15 bases between. Germline CDR1 is SQVTM and CDR2 is ANQGSEA. The CDR3 DNA is TGCAGCGTTGAAGATCCCAGGGGACGGGGCACTGAAGCTTTCTTT. Translating it yields CSVEDPRGRGTEAFF.

This clonotype was counted a few times. The chain uses TRBV29-1 and TRBJ2-3; tentatively, D is TRBD2 (5 bases). This CDR3 comprises 15 residues. Trimming removed 7 bases at V and 1 base at J, with 18 bases between. The germline V gene encodes CDR1 SQVTM and CDR2 ANQGSEA. Here the CDR3 reads CSGVRGGVGTDTQYF. In nucleotides, the CDR3 is TGCAGCGGGGTCCGTGGAGGAGTAGGCACAGATACGCAGTATTTT.

This clonotype occurred a few times. The J gene is TRBJ2-2, the V gene TRBV7-2; perhaps TRBD1 as D (6 bases). Germline values: CDR1 SGHTA, CDR2 FQGNSA. The CDR3 runs 14 residues. Trimming left V 2 bases short and J 6 bases short, with 10 bases between. CDR3 amino acids: CASSLNRVAGELFF. CDR3 nucleotide sequence: TGTGCCAGCAGCTTAAACAGGGTTGCCGGGGAGCTGTTTTTT. The full variable domain, with the rest looked up from reference TRBV7-2 and TRBJ2-2, is GAGVSQSPSNKVTEKGKDVELRCDPISGHTALYWYRQSLGQGLEFLIYFQGNSAPDKSGLPSDRFSAERTGGSVSTLTIQRTQQEDSAVYLCASSLNRVAGELFFGEGSRLTVL.

A single count supports this clonotype. The gene calls are TRBV19 and TRBJ1-1, with D uncertain. This CDR3 is 15 amino acids long. V lost 2 bases, J lost 0 bases, and 10 bases lay in between. CDR1 and CDR2 from the germline V gene are LNHDA and SQIVND (reference sequence). The CDR3 region has the DNA TGTGCCAGTAGTATATTCGAGGGTATGAACACTGAAGCTTTCTTT. Translating it yields CASSIFEGMNTEAFF.

The chain uses TRBV4-2 and TRBJ2-1; TRBD2 matches at 7 bases. Trimming at V came to 0 bases and at J to 0 bases, leaving 5 bases not matched to a gene. The germline V gene encodes CDR1 LGHNA and CDR2 YNFKEQ. This CDR3 comprises 17 residues. The CDR3 protein is CASSQEGWEGSYNEQFF. CDR3 nucleotides: TGTGCCAGCAGCCAAGAGGGGTGGGAGGGCTCCTACAATGAGCAGTTCTTC.

The sample holds a few counts of this clonotype. The gene calls are TRBV6-6 and TRBJ2-4; 7 bases match TRBD1. This CDR3 has 14 residues. Unmatched junction bases numbered 8, after V lost 6 bases and J lost 6 bases. CDR1 and CDR2 from the germline V gene are MNHNY and SVGAGI (reference sequence). In DNA form, the CDR3 reads TGTGCCAGCAGCCCCGGGACAGTCTTAAACATTCAGTACTTC. This sequence encodes CASSPGTVLNIQYF.

This rearrangement joins TRBV15 to TRBJ1-1; unclear D gene. The CDR3 length is 16 residues. V was trimmed by 0 bases and J by 3 bases, leaving 14 bases between them. Germline V gives CDR1 LNHNV, CDR2 YYDKDF (reference sequence). DNA of the CDR3: TGTGCCACCAGCAGAGAAGGAGGCAGTCTTGACACTGAAGCTTTCTTT. As protein: CATSREGGSLDTEAFF. The whole variable domain, filled in from reference TRBV15 and TRBJ1-1, reads DAMVIQNPRYQVTQFGKPVTLSCSQTLNHNVMYWYQQKSSQAPKLLFHYYDKDFNNEADTPDNFQSRRPNTSFCFLDIRSPGLGDTAMYLCATSREGGSLDTEAFFGQGTRLTVV.

This clonotype was recorded a few times. The V gene is TRBV15, the J gene TRBJ2-5; no definite D call. Germline V gene sequence: CDR1 LNHNV, CDR2 YYDKDF (reference sequence). Trimming took 1 base from V and 0 from J, leaving 15 bases between them. The CDR3 consists of 17 residues. CDR3 nucleotides: TGTGCCACCAGCAGAGGACCTCGGAGAGGAGACCAAGAGACCCAGTACTTC. It specifies CATSRGPRRGDQETQYF. Based on the CDR3 plus reference TRBV15 and TRBJ2-5, the full variable domain is DAMVIQNPRYQVTQFGKPVTLSCSQTLNHNVMYWYQQKSSQAPKLLFHYYDKDFNNEADTPDNFQSRRPNTSFCFLDIRSPGLGDTAMYLCATSRGPRRGDQETQYFGPGTRLLVL.

V and J are TRBV5-5 and TRBJ2-1; 9 nucleotides align to TRBD2. This CDR3 is built from 14 residues. Germline V gives CDR1 SGHKS, CDR2 YYEKEE (reference sequence). The V gene end was trimmed by 3 bases and the J gene end by 5 bases; junction bases not matched to a gene: 3. CDR3 amino acids: CASSSSGNHNEQFF. The DNA for the CDR3 is TGTGCCAGCAGCTCTAGCGGGAATCACAATGAGCAGTTCTTC.

The genes are TRBV19 and TRBJ1-1; weak D call: TRBD1 (5 bases). Germline CDR1 reads LNHDA; CDR2 reads SQIVND (reference sequence). The CDR3 contains 14 residues. Trimming left V 1 base short and J 2 bases short, with 8 bases between. CDR3: CASSIGDRNTEAFF. CDR3 nucleotides: TGTGCCAGTAGTATAGGAGACAGAAACACTGAAGCTTTCTTT.

This chain joins TRBV4-1 and TRBJ1-5; 7 positions agree with TRBD1. The CDR3 is made up of 15 amino acids. From germline, CDR1 is MGHRA and CDR2 YSYEKL. V lost 0 bases, J lost 3 bases, and 2 bases stayed unmatched. This CDR3 is CASSQDRGPNQPQHF. CDR3 nucleotides: TGCGCCAGCAGCCAAGATAGGGGGCCCAATCAGCCCCAGCATTTT.

The chain couples TRBV6-5 to TRBJ2-1; the D is unclear. Germline V gene sequence: CDR1 MNHEY, CDR2 SVGAGI. The V end lost 2 bases, the J end lost 6 bases, and 17 bases lay between the germline ends. This CDR3 region has 16 residues. This chain's CDR3 is CASSYSWGSLGNEQFF. CDR3 DNA: TGTGCCAGCAGTTACAGTTGGGGATCCCTTGGCAATGAGCAGTTCTTC.

V gene TRBV7-2 combines with J gene TRBJ1-1, with D unresolved. The germline V gene has CDR1 SGHTA and CDR2 FQGNSA. This CDR3 contains 11 residues. Trimming took off 3 bases at V and 10 bases at J, with 9 bases between the two ends. CDR3 in amino acids: CASSLRVVAFF. The CDR3 nucleotides read TGTGCCAGCAGCTTGCGGGTTGTAGCTTTCTTT. The full variable domain, completed using reference TRBV7-2 and TRBJ1-1, is GAGVSQSPSNKVTEKGKDVELRCDPISGHTALYWYRQSLGQGLEFLIYFQGNSAPDKSGLPSDRFSAERTGGSVSTLTIQRTQQEDSAVYLCASSLRVVAFFGQGTRLTVV.

The V call is TRBV5-5, the J call TRBJ2-7, with 9 bases fitting TRBD1. V gave up 0 bases and J gave up 3 bases; unmatched junction bases: 4. In germline, CDR1 is SGHKS, CDR2 YYEKEE (reference sequence). CDR3 length: 15 residues. The DNA for the CDR3 is TGTGCCAGCAGCTTGGAGGACAGGGGTAACTACGAGCAGTACTTC. It translates to CASSLEDRGNYEQYF.